Here is one T cell receptor beta chain with its context. As yet, its antigen is unknown. This sample is drawn from a study of radiotherapy plus CTLA-4 blockade in lung cancer. Study information: Objective responses occurred in approximately 18% of patients; about 31% had disease control. Findings of the study overall: Early shifts in blood T cell clones, with interferon-beta, reportedly predicted response best. Some TCR clones had been derived from tumors. These clones expanded in peripheral blood after radiotherapy plus ipilimumab.

The data were produced by immunoSEQ multiplex PCR, yet TCRdb's version contains in-frame clones alone and is incomplete. The data show about 59,000 clones, around 68% seen once. The receptor comes from a human donor with non-small cell lung cancer whose response to radiotherapy plus ipilimumab could not be evaluated. Sequences were derived from peripheral blood, sampled from a patient treated with radiotherapy plus ipilimumab.

This CDR3 is CASSSYMLAGDSYNEQFF. DNA for the CDR3: TGTGCCAGCAGCTCCTATATGCTAGCGGGGGACTCCTACAATGAGCAGTTCTTC. The chain couples TRBV7-2 to TRBJ2-1, with 10 bases matching TRBD2. Per the germline V gene, CDR1 is SGHTA and CDR2 is FQGNSA. The CDR3 extends over 18 amino acids. Unmatched junction bases numbered 9, after V lost 4 bases and J lost 0 bases.